The T cell receptor (beta chain) under discussion was sequenced for a study of identical twins. Whole-study results and caveats: Clonotypes of the beta chain that were abundant in cord blood carried fewer insertions (memory repertoires showed none). Without tracking the same donors, conclusions rested on cross-sectional statistical analysis.

The V gene lost 7 bases and the J gene lost 3 bases, with 12 bases spanning the gap. The germline V gene encodes CDR1 SQVTM and CDR2 ANQGSEA. CDR3 size: 12 residues. This clonotype was seen repeatedly, ten times or more. Its antigen remains unknown. TCRdb analysed the 5' RACE reads with MiXCR anew, one entry per CDR3 protein. The sample includes about 700,000 distinct CDR3 sequences, around 6.1% of them seen just once. The rearrangement links TRBV29-1 to TRBJ1-2, with a weak D call TRBD1 (5 bases). The receptor's source is a young man in good health. The source material was naive T cells sorted from blood. The CDR3 nucleotides read TGCAGCGGGACCGGGACGGACTATGGCTACACCTTC. It specifies CSGTGTDYGYTF.